The 17 T cell receptor beta chains listed next were all sequenced from one sample in a study of T cells after somatic rescue of genetic block. The repertoire was sequenced with immunoSEQ multiplex PCR; TCRdb's copy has only in-frame clones and lacks some. This table has 60,000 to 90,000 clones, approximately 90% appearing once. Sequences were obtained from peripheral blood mononuclear cells (PBMCs). These receptors came from a man between 25 and 39 years old.

V gene TRBV5-1 combines with J gene TRBJ2-3, with D perhaps being TRBD1 or TRBD2 (6 bases each). Between the trimmed V and J ends, which lost 4 bases and 1 base, there was a span of 16 bases. This CDR3 is 16 amino acids long. Germline V lookup: CDR1 SGHRS, CDR2 YFSETQ. CDR3 residues: CASSPLPGARTDTQYF. Written as DNA, the CDR3 is TGCGCCAGCAGCCCATTACCGGGGGCGCGCACAGATACGCAGTATTTT.

The chain is built from TRBV29-1 and TRBJ2-1, with 10 nucleotides matching TRBD1. Germline V lookup: CDR1 SQVTM, CDR2 ANQGSEA. The CDR3 has 14 amino acids. The junction had 3 bases not matched to a gene; V was cut back by 0 bases and J by 7 bases. Here the CDR3 DNA reads TGCAGCGTTGAAGATCGGGGACAGGGGAATGAGCAGTTCTTC. It is translated as CSVEDRGQGNEQFF.

This clone came up once. The chain carries TRBV9 and TRBJ2-3; TRBD2 matches at 13 bases. J gave up 5 bases and V 4 bases, and 7 bases lay outside the gene matches. This CDR3 region has 16 residues. Germline V gene sequence: CDR1 SGDLS, CDR2 YYNGEE. The CDR3 protein is CASSLGLAGSGDTQYF. In DNA, the CDR3 is TGTGCCAGCAGCCTGGGACTAGCGGGGTCCGGAGATACGCAGTATTTT.

This chain joins TRBV18 and TRBJ2-7; D gene unclear. Germline values: CDR1 KGHSH, CDR2 LQKENI. V dropped 0 bases and J dropped 3 bases, with 18 bases sitting between them. The CDR3 runs 17 residues. Here the CDR3 DNA reads TGTGCCAGCTCACCACCGGGCTACGAGGAACGGCGCTACGAGCAGTACTTC. Protein product: CASSPPGYEERRYEQYF.

The J gene is TRBJ2-3, the V gene TRBV5-1; 8 bases match TRBD2. V dropped 1 base and J dropped 8; count of bases not matched to a gene: 12. The CDR3 is made up of 16 amino acids. Germline CDR1 and CDR2: SGHRS and YFSETQ. The CDR3 loop is CASSLLFQAGVGTQYF. The CDR3, as DNA: TGCGCCAGCAGCTTGTTGTTTCAAGCGGGAGTGGGTACGCAGTATTTT.

CDR3: CASMFRPYNEQFF. CDR3 in DNA: TGTGCCAGCATGTTCCGGCCCTACAATGAGCAGTTCTTC. V is TRBV6-1 and J is TRBJ2-1; D call uncertain. V was cut by 7 bases and J by 2 bases, with 9 bases left in between. Per germline, CDR1 MNHNS and CDR2 SASEGT. The CDR3 length is 13 residues.

The chain uses TRBV6-6 and TRBJ1-1; 9 positions match TRBD1. Germline V gene lookup returns CDR1 MNHNY and CDR2 SVGAGI (reference sequence). Losses at the gene ends were 6 bases for V and 4 bases for J; bases not matched to a gene: 6. The CDR3 length is 14 residues. CDR3 loop: CASRWTGERTEAFF. CDR3 in DNA: TGTGCCAGCAGGTGGACAGGGGAGCGCACTGAAGCTTTCTTT.

This chain joins TRBV9 and TRBJ2-5; the D gene could be TRBD1 or TRBD2 (5 bases each). The CDR3 loop spans 13 amino acids. CDR1 and CDR2 (germline): SGDLS, YYNGEE. V was pared by 0 bases and J by 4 bases, with 7 bases between. CDR3 amino acids: CASSVDGGETQYF. CDR3 DNA sequence: TGTGCCAGCAGCGTAGATGGGGGAGAGACCCAGTACTTC.

This chain connects TRBV21-1 to TRBJ1-2. TRBV21-1 is listed as a pseudogene. This CDR3 contains 16 residues. In DNA, the CDR3 is TGTGCCAGCAGCAAAGGAGGGGCCAGCAGTAACTATGGCTACACCTTC. Amino acid sequence: CASSKGGASSNYGYTF.

The rearrangement links TRBV6-5 to TRBJ1-5; D is possibly TRBD1 (5 bases). The length of the CDR3 is 14 residues. The V end lost 5 bases, the J end lost 2 bases, and 10 bases lay between the germline ends. CDR1 MNHEY and CDR2 SVGAGI come from the germline V gene. The CDR3 here is CASSLGGGNQPQHF. DNA for the CDR3: TGTGCCAGCAGTCTGGGGGGTGGCAATCAGCCCCAGCATTTT.

The chain carries TRBV10-3 and TRBJ2-1, with 8 bases lining up with TRBD1. This CDR3 region has 13 residues. V trimming: 4 bases; J trimming: 7 bases; junction bases outside the gene matches: 3. Per the germline V gene, CDR1 is ENHRY and CDR2 is SYGVKD. CDR3 DNA sequence: TGTGCCATCAGTGGCCAGGGGGCGAATGAGCAGTTCTTC. Translation: CAISGQGANEQFF.

The chain links TRBV6-6 to TRBJ2-5, with D perhaps matching TRBD1 (7 bases). The CDR3 has 13 residues. V lost 6 bases and J lost 2, with 10 bases in between. From germline, CDR1 is MNHNY and CDR2 SVGAGI (reference sequence). The CDR3 region has the DNA TGTGCCAGCAGGCGGGGACAGCAAGAGACCCAGTACTTC. It codes for CASRRGQQETQYF.

The chain carries TRBV5-4 and TRBJ1-2; TRBD1 might be the D (6 bases). CDR1 SGHNT and CDR2 YYREEE come from the germline V gene (reference sequence). CDR3 size: 13 residues. V shed 7 bases and J shed 3 bases, with 13 bases lying between them. The CDR3 loop reads CASGRQGYYGYTF. CDR3 DNA: TGTGCCAGCGGCCGTCAGGGGTACTATGGCTACACCTTC.

V usage is TRBV10-1 and J usage is TRBJ1-4, with a tentative D call TRBD1 (6 bases). CDR3 length: 14 amino acids. Trimming pared 0 bases from V and 8 bases from J, leaving 10 bases between. Germline loops: CDR1 WNHNN, CDR2 SYGVQD (reference sequence). Here the CDR3 reads CASSESTGHEKLFF. CDR3 nucleotide sequence: TGCGCCAGCAGTGAGTCGACAGGTCACGAAAAACTGTTTTTT.

This chain connects TRBV28 to TRBJ2-7; 7 bases agree with TRBD2. This CDR3 is built from 15 residues. With 1 base clipped from V and 7 bases from J, the junction kept 10 bases outside the gene matches. The germline CDR1 and CDR2 sequences are MDHEN and SYDVKM. CDR3 sequence (DNA): TGTGCCAGCAGTTTATCGAGGACTAGGATGGGGGAGCAGTACTTC. It encodes CASSLSRTRMGEQYF.

The rearrangement joins TRBV4-1 to TRBJ2-1, with 13 bases lining up with TRBD2. CDR3 size: 15 residues. The J segment lost 8 bases and the V segment lost 4 bases, leaving 5 bases of the junction unmatched. Germline V gene lookup returns CDR1 MGHRA and CDR2 YSYEKL. CDR3 coding DNA: TGCGCCAGCAGCCGGGGACTAGCGGGAAATGATGAGCAGTTCTTC. The encoded protein is CASSRGLAGNDEQFF.

The chain couples TRBV28 to TRBJ1-2, with D perhaps matching TRBD1 (5 bases). CDR1 is MDHEN, CDR2 SYDVKM, per germline. This CDR3 spans 13 amino acids. V lost 6 bases and J 3 bases, leaving 11 bases between the germline ends. CDR3 DNA sequence: TGTGCCAGCAGGCAGTTAGGGGACTATGGCTACACCTTC. Protein: CASRQLGDYGYTF.